The T cell receptor beta chain described here comes from a study of blood T cell repertoires in COVID-19. On the study more broadly: Samples came from the United States, Italy and Spain, spanning acute and convalescent COVID-19. T cells, B-cell-depleted T cells, or PBMCs provided the cDNA or gDNA that served as material.

In germline, CDR1 is LNHDA, CDR2 SQIVND (reference sequence). The V segment lost 6 bases and the J segment 1 base; nucleotides outside the gene matches: 2. This CDR3 has 14 residues. Followed over time, Seattle patients had been enrolled while infection was active. Per the authors' pipeline: It was from reference gene primer amplification that nucleated cell counts were estimated. Method: immunoSEQ multiplex PCR; TCRdb's copy keeps in-frame clones and lacks some. The V and J calls and the clone size are those of that table, but D and trimming were determined from the DNA. The sample yields approximately 110,000 clones, about 85% seen once.

This clonotype was obtained from a woman of 80 years or more with COVID-19, enrolled during active disease. This chain uses TRBV19 with TRBJ2-2; 7 bases are shared with TRBD1. The sequencing sample was made of peripheral blood. The CDR3 reads CASRHRGNTGELFF. The DNA of the CDR3 is TGTGCCAGTAGGCACAGGGGGAACACCGGGGAGCTGTTTTTT.